These 18 T cell receptor beta chains originate from one sample sequenced in a study of shared clonotypes between healthy human individuals. Some clones are missing from TCRdb's copy, which holds only in-frame ones; the method was immunoSEQ multiplex PCR. The table shows roughly 1,100,000 clones, with roughly 75% occurring only once. Sequencing used memory CD4+ T cells sorted from blood. Documented subset: CD45RA-negative fraction. The receptors were gathered from a man younger than 30 in good health.

The J gene is TRBJ1-2, the V gene TRBV28; D is ambiguous. Per the germline V gene, CDR1 is MDHEN and CDR2 is SYDVKM. CDR3 length: 15 residues. V shed 4 bases and J shed 1 base, with 13 bases lying between them. The CDR3 spells CASSSPRTVNYGYTF. In DNA form, the CDR3 reads TGTGCCAGCAGTTCACCCAGGACGGTTAACTATGGCTACACCTTC.

This clone was found a few times. This sequence joins TRBV2 and TRBJ2-1; tentatively, D is TRBD2 (5 bases). The V end was cut by 10 bases, the J end by 10 bases, with 20 bases between. Germline V lookup: CDR1 SNHLY, CDR2 FYNNEI. The CDR3 runs 13 residues. The CDR3 DNA is TGTGCCACCTGCGAGAGCGGACGGGCCGAGCAGTTCTTC. This codes for CATCESGRAEQFF.

This sequence joins TRBV11-2 and TRBJ2-3; 9 bases are a match to TRBD1. CDR3 length: 15 amino acids. J gave up 6 bases and V 4 bases, and 8 bases lay outside the gene matches. Germline values: CDR1 SGHAT, CDR2 FQNNGV. The CDR3 DNA reads TGTGCCAGCAGCTCACGCTCCGGGACAGGGGATACGCAGTATTTT. It codes for CASSSRSGTGDTQYF.

This clone was seen just once. The chain joins TRBV27 to TRBJ1-6, with D perhaps matching TRBD1 (6 bases). There are 15 residues in the CDR3. Trimming stripped 4 bases from V and 4 bases from J, with 11 bases between. Germline V lookup: CDR1 MNHEY, CDR2 SMNVEV (reference sequence). CDR3 coding DNA: TGTGCCAGCAGTTCTCGGCAGGGGTATAATTCACCCCTCCACTTT. Its protein is CASSSRQGYNSPLHF.

The V and J genes are TRBV5-6 and TRBJ2-7; either TRBD1 or TRBD2 may supply D (7 bases each). CDR1 and CDR2 (germline): SGHDT, YYEEEE. V was cut by 0 bases and J by 7 bases, with 17 bases left in between. The CDR3 totals 15 residues. The CDR3 protein is CASSLVQGRGKEQYF. CDR3 coding DNA: TGTGCCAGCAGCTTGGTACAGGGGAGGGGAAAGGAGCAGTACTTC.

This chain connects TRBV28 to TRBJ1-1, with 8 bases identical to TRBD1. The CDR3 contains 12 residues. Germline V gene lookup returns CDR1 MDHEN and CDR2 SYDVKM. Losses at the gene ends were 6 bases for V and 11 bases for J; bases not matched to a gene: 8. CDR3 nucleotides: TGTGCCAGCAGCCTAAGCCAGGGGGCCGCTTTCTTT. Amino acids: CASSLSQGAAFF. Filled out from reference TRBV28 and TRBJ1-1, the complete variable domain reads DVKVTQSSRYLVKRTGEKVFLECVQDMDHENMFWYRQDPGLGLRLIYFSYDVKMKEKGDIPEGYSVSREKKERFSLILESASTNQTSMYLCASSLSQGAAFFGQGTRLTVV.

The rearrangement uses TRBV12-5 and TRBJ2-7; 7 bases are a match to TRBD1. The CDR3 length is 13 residues. The germline V gene has CDR1 LGHNT and CDR2 FRNRAP. V shed 5 bases, J shed 3 bases, and the junction held 4 bases outside the gene matches. CDR3 in DNA: TGTGCTAGTGGTCGGACAGGCAGCTACGAGCAGTACTTC. Its translation is CASGRTGSYEQYF.

The V call is TRBV7-9, the J call TRBJ1-1; 8 bases agree with TRBD1. Unmatched junction bases numbered 5, after V lost 3 bases and J lost 8 bases. The length of the CDR3 is 13 residues. The germline V gene has CDR1 SEHNR and CDR2 FQNEAQ (reference sequence). The CDR3 DNA reads TGTGCCAGCAGCTTGGGACAGGCCTTAGAAGCTTTCTTT. Its translation: CASSLGQALEAFF.

The rearrangement uses TRBV6-1 and TRBJ2-7; tentative D call: TRBD1 (6 bases). Trimming took off 5 bases at V and 2 bases at J, with 10 bases between the two ends. The CDR3 totals 13 residues. Germline V CDR1 and CDR2: MNHNS, SASEGT. CDR3 region: CASSTGIPYEQYF. For the CDR3, the DNA is TGTGCCAGCAGTACAGGGATCCCCTACGAGCAGTACTTC.

The chain couples TRBV5-8 to TRBJ2-2; tentatively, D is TRBD2 (6 bases). The V end was cut by 2 bases, the J end by 2 bases, with 13 bases between. Germline V gives CDR1 SGHTS, CDR2 YDEGEE. The CDR3 is 16 residues long. CDR3 sequence (DNA): TGTGCCAGCAGCTTTGGGGACTGGATTAACACCGGGGAGCTGTTTTTT. Translating it yields CASSFGDWINTGELFF.

The chain uses TRBV5-1 and TRBJ2-5; TRBD2 matches at 11 bases. The V segment lost 3 bases and the J segment 5 bases; nucleotides outside the gene matches: 9. Germline V gene sequence: CDR1 SGHRS, CDR2 YFSETQ. The CDR3 has 16 residues. Here the CDR3 DNA reads TGCGCCAGCAGCTCTGGACTAGCGGGTTCAGGGGAGACCCAGTACTTC. Amino acid sequence: CASSSGLAGSGETQYF.

The chain is built from TRBV28 and TRBJ2-2, with 7 bases matching TRBD2. CDR1 is MDHEN, CDR2 SYDVKM, per germline. Germline trimming cut 3 bases from V and 7 bases from J; bases unmatched to any gene: 8. The CDR3 loop spans 15 amino acids. Here the CDR3 DNA reads TGTGCCAGCAGTTTGAGCGGGGCCCGGTACGGGGAGCTGTTTTTT. This translates into CASSLSGARYGELFF. The variable domain in full, with the rest retrieved from reference TRBV28 and TRBJ2-2, is DVKVTQSSRYLVKRTGEKVFLECVQDMDHENMFWYRQDPGLGLRLIYFSYDVKMKEKGDIPEGYSVSREKKERFSLILESASTNQTSMYLCASSLSGARYGELFFGEGSRLTVL.

This clone was detected once. This chain connects TRBV6-6 to TRBJ1-1, with 11 bases matching TRBD1. Germline values: CDR1 MNHNY, CDR2 SVGAGI (reference sequence). The CDR3 contains 14 residues. V trimming: 6 bases; J trimming: 5 bases; junction bases outside the gene matches: 5. The CDR3: CASSLGQGATEAFF. CDR3 nucleotide sequence: TGTGCCAGCAGCTTAGGACAGGGGGCGACTGAAGCTTTCTTT.

The chain uses TRBV4-1 and TRBJ2-6; tentative D call: TRBD2 (5 bases). Germline V gene data show CDR1 as MGHRA and CDR2 as YSYEKL. The CDR3 covers 15 residues. The V gene lost 5 bases and the J gene lost 2 bases, with 10 bases spanning the gap. This chain's CDR3 is CASSEMRAGANVLTF. The CDR3 bases are TGCGCCAGCAGCGAGATGAGGGCTGGGGCCAACGTCCTGACTTTC.

This clone appeared a single time. V usage is TRBV5-6 and J usage is TRBJ2-2; D ambiguous. Germline V CDR1 and CDR2: SGHDT, YYEEEE. The CDR3 length is 15 residues. V lost 0 bases and J lost 4, with 10 bases in between. The chain's CDR3 is CASSLEAGPTGELFF. The CDR3 nucleotides are TGTGCCAGCAGCTTGGAGGCTGGACCCACCGGGGAGCTGTTTTTT. The whole variable domain, filled in from reference TRBV5-6 and TRBJ2-2, reads DAGVTQSPTHLIKTRGQQVTLRCSPKSGHDTVSWYQQALGQGPQFIFQYYEEEERQRGNFPDRFSGHQFPNYSSELNVNALLLGDSALYLCASSLEAGPTGELFFGEGSRLTVL.

The rearrangement links TRBV4-3 to TRBJ2-1; unclear D gene. Germline CDR1 is LGHNA and CDR2 is YSLEER. V was clipped by 1 base and J by 7 bases, with 11 bases between them. There are 14 residues in the CDR3. CDR3 sequence reads: CASSQVLSGNEQFF. Written as DNA, the CDR3 is TGCGCCAGCAGCCAAGTCCTCTCCGGAAATGAGCAGTTCTTC.

The rearrangement uses TRBV7-6 and TRBJ2-3; D uncertain. Germline-derived CDR1 and CDR2 are SGHVS and FNYEAQ. V lost 8 bases to trimming and J lost 0 bases, with 6 bases between them. CDR3 size: 12 residues. The CDR3 sequence is CASGLSTDTQYF. DNA for the CDR3: TGTGCCAGCGGCCTTAGCACAGATACGCAGTATTTT.

CDR3: CASSLGGTHQETQYF. In nucleotides, the CDR3 is TGCGCCAGCAGTCTGGGGGGGACCCACCAAGAGACCCAGTACTTC. The chain couples TRBV5-1 to TRBJ2-5; 7 bases agree with TRBD2. CDR1 and CDR2 from the germline V gene are SGHRS and YFSETQ. This CDR3 region has 15 residues. The ends lost 5 bases at V and 0 bases at J; junction bases unmatched: 7.